This TCR beta chain originates from a study of metastatic and nonmetastatic thyroid tumors. Across the study: Repertoire comparisons spanned blood and tumor or nodule tissue from malignant and benign thyroid patients. Study-wide results and caveats: The study reportedly found significantly higher TCR beta diversity in malignant thyroid tumors than benign nodules, in blood and tumor.

The entire patient cohort was treatment-naive prior to thyroid surgery. This clone was counted a few times. Its antigen is unidentified. Just one base apart from a much larger clone, this may be a read error. TCRdb reanalyzed the PCR reads with MiXCR. The data hold tens of thousands of clones, with just under 15% observed a single time. The CDR3 is 17 residues long. Germline V gene data show CDR1 as MDHEN and CDR2 as SYDVKM. Sequencing input: blood. This TCR derives from a female donor with papillary thyroid cancer or a benign thyroid nodule (not recorded which). Some clones in this sample may be carry-over from other donors' samples. The chain recombines TRBV28 with TRBJ2-3; 11 nucleotides align to TRBD1. The CDR3 DNA is TGTGCCATCAGTTTATCGGACAGGGGGCTTGACACAGATACGCAGTATTTT. Its translation is CAISLSDRGLDTDTQYF.